The 23 T cell receptor beta chains reported below all come from one sample, sequenced in a study of cytomegalovirus exposure and HLA in healthy donors. Both 60 Vbeta primers and 13 Jbeta primers went into the PCR. Assay: immunoSEQ multiplex PCR; the TCRdb copy retains only in-frame clones and omits some. The sample contains over 75,000 clones, around 82% of which appear only once. Sequences were obtained from PBMCs. These receptors were taken from a woman aged 55-75 years in good health and CMV-seronegative.

CDR3 nucleotide sequence: TGTGCCAGCAGCCTCCGGGTCTCGGAGGAAGCTTTCTTT. Protein: CASSLRVSEEAFF. The chain has TRBV7-9 and TRBJ1-1, with D unresolved. Germline V CDR1 and CDR2: SEHNR, FQNEAQ (reference sequence). V lost 5 bases, J lost 8 bases, and 15 bases lay in between. This CDR3 spans 13 amino acids.

The chain joins TRBV30 to TRBJ1-1, with D possibly matching TRBD1 (5 bases). Trimming cost V 4 bases and J 0 bases, with 12 bases left between them. The CDR3 consists of 14 residues. Germline assignment: CDR1 GTSNPN and CDR2 SVGIG (reference sequence). CDR3 residues: CAWKLDSMNTEAFF. CDR3 bases: TGTGCCTGGAAGTTAGACAGTATGAACACTGAAGCTTTCTTT.

V and J are TRBV5-1 and TRBJ2-7; 8 positions match TRBD2. Germline assignment: CDR1 SGHRS and CDR2 YFSETQ. The CDR3 is 14 amino acids. V lost 4 bases and J lost 3; bases outside the gene matches: 6. The CDR3 loop reads CASSPGLGNYEQYF. Written as DNA, the CDR3 is TGCGCCAGCAGCCCGGGACTAGGAAACTACGAGCAGTACTTC. Full variable domain (remainder filled in from reference TRBV5-1 and TRBJ2-7): KAGVTQTPRYLIKTRGQQVTLSCSPISGHRSVSWYQQTPGQGLQFLFEYFSETQRNKGNFPGRFSGRQFSNSRSEMNVSTLELGDSALYLCASSPGLGNYEQYFGPGTRLTVT.

The chain is built from TRBV28 and TRBJ1-4; D not certain. The ends were cut back, 3 bases at V and 8 bases at J, with 7 bases in the middle. Germline lookup yields CDR1 MDHEN and CDR2 SYDVKM. This CDR3 comprises 12 residues. The CDR3: CASSFSSEKLFF. For the CDR3, the DNA is TGTGCCAGCAGTTTTTCGTCGGAAAAACTGTTTTTT.

This clone was seen more than once but under ten times. The chain recombines TRBV4-1 with TRBJ1-1; no firm D call. The CDR3 runs to 15 residues. V dropped 0 bases and J dropped 5 bases, with 13 bases sitting between them. Germline CDR1 reads MGHRA; CDR2 reads YSYEKL. CDR3 sequence (DNA): TGCGCCAGCAGCCAAGATCTTTTGGGAGTTACTGAAGCTTTCTTT. It is translated as CASSQDLLGVTEAFF.

Note on this clone: This CDR3 is also generated by other DNA sequences in the sample. V gene TRBV10-2 combines with J gene TRBJ1-1, with TRBD1 identical over 7 bases. The CDR3 is 13 amino acids. CDR1 is WSHSY and CDR2 is SAAADI in the germline V gene. J gave up 4 bases and V 2 bases, and 1 base lay outside the gene matches. The CDR3 reads CASSEQGGTEAFF. CDR3 nucleotide sequence: TGCGCCAGCAGTGAGCAGGGGGGCACTGAAGCTTTCTTT.

The chain links TRBV27 to TRBJ1-2; 7 bases fit TRBD1. Germline V gives CDR1 MNHEY, CDR2 SMNVEV (reference sequence). This CDR3 is 12 amino acids long. The V gene end was trimmed by 9 bases and the J gene end by 7 bases; junction bases not matched to a gene: 8. Here the CDR3 reads CASSATGFGYTF. CDR3 DNA: TGTGCCAGTTCAGCGACAGGGTTTGGCTACACCTTC.

The chain links TRBV25-1 to TRBJ1-4; D not resolved. Germline CDR1 is MGHDK and CDR2 is SYGVNS. The CDR3 is made up of 13 amino acids. V dropped 7 bases and J dropped 8 bases, with 14 bases sitting between them. CDR3: CASTDIGPEKLFF. The CDR3 coding sequence is TGTGCCAGCACCGACATTGGCCCCGAAAAACTGTTTTTT.

This chain connects TRBV19 to TRBJ1-6; TRBD1 might be the D (5 bases). The CDR3 consists of 19 residues. CDR1 and CDR2 (germline): LNHDA, SQIVND (reference sequence). Trimming pared 2 bases from V and 0 bases from J, leaving 17 bases between. The CDR3 loop is CASSISSLVDSSYNSPLHF. In nucleotides, the CDR3 is TGTGCCAGTAGTATATCCTCGCTCGTCGACAGCTCCTATAATTCACCCCTCCACTTT.

This chain connects TRBV6-1 to TRBJ1-4; D possibly corresponds to TRBD1 (6 bases). CDR1 and CDR2 (germline): MNHNS, SASEGT. This CDR3 comprises 13 residues. V was trimmed by 3 bases and J by 10 bases, leaving 12 bases between them. This CDR3 is CASSEWGLGKLFF. CDR3 coding DNA: TGTGCCAGCAGTGAGTGGGGGCTAGGAAAACTGTTTTTT.

The chain links TRBV19 to TRBJ2-7; TRBD1 matches 7 bases. CDR1 and CDR2 (germline): LNHDA, SQIVND (reference sequence). Trimming removed 2 bases from V and 5 bases from J; junction bases left unmatched: 6. CDR3 length equals 14 residues. CDR3 protein: CASSIIGTVDEQYF. The CDR3 DNA follows: TGTGCCAGTAGTATAATAGGGACAGTCGACGAGCAGTACTTC.

The rearrangement uses TRBV7-2 and TRBJ1-2, with 8 bases lining up with TRBD1. Trimming took 2 bases from V and 4 from J; bases not matched to a gene: 6. CDR3 length: 15 amino acids. Germline CDR1 SGHTA, CDR2 FQGNSA. As DNA, the CDR3 is TGTGCCAGCAGCTTATCGGGACAGGAAGTCTATGGCTACACCTTC. It yields the protein CASSLSGQEVYGYTF.

The J gene is TRBJ1-1, the V gene TRBV9; no definite D call. The CDR3 contains 14 residues. Germline-derived CDR1 and CDR2 are SGDLS and YYNGEE. Trimming removed 2 bases from V and 5 bases from J, with 13 bases in between. For the CDR3, the DNA is TGTGCCAGCAGCGTGGTAACCCGGAGGACTGAAGCTTTCTTT. Translation gives CASSVVTRRTEAFF.

The rearrangement links TRBV12-5 to TRBJ2-3; TRBD1 is a possible D gene (5 bases). The V gene's germline CDR1 is LGHNT and CDR2 FRNRAP. The CDR3 loop spans 14 amino acids. Deletions cut 1 base from V and 4 bases from J, with 9 bases between. This chain's CDR3 is CASGLGQWADTQYF. DNA for the CDR3: TGTGCTAGTGGTTTGGGACAGTGGGCAGATACGCAGTATTTT. The complete variable domain, with remaining parts taken from reference TRBV12-5 and TRBJ2-3, reads DARVTQTPRHKVTEMGQEVTMRCQPILGHNTVFWYRQTMMQGLELLAYFRNRAPLDDSGMPKDRFSAEMPDATLATLKIQPSEPRDSAVYFCASGLGQWADTQYFGPGTRLTVL.

On this clone itself: Mismatch with germline at one junction end may stem from a read error. The CDR3 coding sequence is TGTGCCAGCAGCTTAGCAGACGGGTCTAACTTCTACTTT. This translates into CASSLADGSNFYF. V gene TRBV7-2 combines with J gene TRBJ1-6; D uncertain. The CDR3 has 13 residues. Germline V gene sequence: CDR1 SGHTA, CDR2 FQGNSA.

This clone was found a few times. The gene calls are TRBV28 and TRBJ2-1, with D perhaps matching TRBD2 (6 bases). Trimming took off 7 bases at V and 6 bases at J, with 10 bases between the two ends. The germline V gene has CDR1 MDHEN and CDR2 SYDVKM. This CDR3 contains 12 residues. Here the CDR3 reads CASKTSTNEQFF. The CDR3, as DNA: TGTGCCAGCAAGACTAGTACCAATGAGCAGTTCTTC.

This chain joins TRBV7-2 and TRBJ2-2; 7 bases are a match to TRBD2. In germline, CDR1 is SGHTA, CDR2 FQGNSA. CDR3 length equals 14 residues. Losses at the gene ends were 2 bases for V and 3 bases for J; bases not matched to a gene: 0. The CDR3 DNA follows: TGTGCCAGCAGCTTAACTAGCGACACCGGGGAGCTGTTTTTT. This codes for CASSLTSDTGELFF. The full variable domain, in which reference TRBV7-2 and TRBJ2-2 provide the parts outside the CDR3, is GAGVSQSPSNKVTEKGKDVELRCDPISGHTALYWYRQSLGQGLEFLIYFQGNSAPDKSGLPSDRFSAERTGGSVSTLTIQRTQQEDSAVYLCASSLTSDTGELFFGEGSRLTVL.

The J gene is TRBJ1-1, the V gene TRBV27; D gene uncertain. Trimming shortened V by 0 bases and J by 3 bases, and 5 bases separated the two germline ends. Germline CDR1 reads MNHEY; CDR2 reads SMNVEV (reference sequence). CDR3 length equals 13 residues. CDR3 nucleotide sequence: TGTGCCAGCAGTTTATCGCACTACACTGAAGCTTTCTTT. This translates into CASSLSHYTEAFF.

The chain couples TRBV5-1 to TRBJ1-4; D is possibly TRBD1 (5 bases). The CDR3 is 16 residues long. Looked up from germline, CDR1 is SGHRS and CDR2 is YFSETQ. V lost 3 bases to trimming and J lost 0 bases, with 12 bases between them. CDR3 in DNA: TGCGCCAGCAGCTCCGGACATCTCGCAACTAATGAAAAACTGTTTTTT. Amino acids: CASSSGHLATNEKLFF.

This sequence joins TRBV5-1 and TRBJ2-2; 12 bases fit TRBD1. CDR1 SGHRS and CDR2 YFSETQ come from the germline V gene. V dropped 0 bases and J dropped 2; count of bases not matched to a gene: 2. CDR3 length: 17 residues. In nucleotides, the CDR3 is TGCGCCAGCAGCTTGGAGGGGACAGGGGGCAACACCGGGGAGCTGTTTTTT. Protein sequence: CASSLEGTGGNTGELFF.

The CDR3 protein is CAWSGTGVREKLFF. CDR3 bases: TGTGCCTGGAGTGGGACAGGGGTTAGAGAAAAACTGTTTTTT. The chain links TRBV30 to TRBJ1-4; 9 bases align to TRBD1. The CDR3 sequence is 14 residues long. V trimming: 1 base; J trimming: 8 bases; junction bases outside the gene matches: 5. The germline V gene encodes CDR1 GTSNPN and CDR2 SVGIG (reference sequence).

The chain recombines TRBV6-5 with TRBJ2-1; 9 bases line up with TRBD1. The CDR3 contains 15 residues. The V segment lost 4 bases and the J segment 6 bases; nucleotides outside the gene matches: 7. In germline, CDR1 is MNHEY, CDR2 SVGAGI. Written as DNA, the CDR3 is TGTGCCAGCAGTTTCCGGGACAGGGATCGCAATGAGCAGTTCTTC. It encodes CASSFRDRDRNEQFF.

The chain has TRBV14 and TRBJ1-4; D unclear. The ends were cut back, 6 bases at V and 10 bases at J, with 9 bases in the middle. Germline V gene sequence: CDR1 SGHDN, CDR2 FVKESK. CDR3 size: 11 residues. The CDR3 loop is CASRAEGKLFF. In nucleotides, the CDR3 is TGTGCCAGCAGGGCGGAGGGAAAACTGTTTTTT.